These T cell receptor beta chains were read from a single sample in a study of blood T cell repertoires in COVID-19. Data came from immunoSEQ multiplex PCR; TCRdb stores just in-frame clones and leaves some out. The sample has 270,000 or so clones; around 88% are singletons. Sequencing was carried out using PBMCs or T cells enriched from blood (not recorded which). All receptors come from a woman aged 40-49 years with acute COVID-19. Both conserved end residues are part of each CDR3. A D gene is named only where the DNA matches it firmly. A row's size may be missing; if present it is once, few, many or a size class.

>few|TRBJ2-5|TRBV5-1|TRBD2
TGCGCCAGCAGCACGGGACTAGCGGGAGGAGAGACCCAGTACTTC
CASSTGLAGGETQYF
>.|TRBJ1-1|TRBV7-3|.
TGTGCCAGCAGCTTAACTCAGAACACTGAAGCTTTCTTT
CASSLTQNTEAFF
>.|TRBJ1-1|TRBV10-2|.
TGCGCCAGCCAGGGTCCTTTGGGCACTGAAGCTTTCTTT
CASQGPLGTEAFF
>.|TRBJ2-1|TRBV3-1/TRBV3-2|.
TGTGCCAGCAGCCGATCCTTGAGGGAAGGGTATGAGCAGTTCTTC
CASSRSLREGYEQFF
>.|TRBJ2-7|TRBV6-5|TRBD1
TGTGCCAGCAGTTCCACCCCCCGGGACAGGGACTACGAGCAGTACTTC
CASSSTPRDRDYEQYF
>.|TRBJ2-2|TRBV9|TRBD2
TGTGCCAGCTCTATCGGGGGGGTTACCGGGGAGCTGTTTTTT
CASSIGGVTGELFF
>.|TRBJ1-2|TRBV18|.
TGTGCCAGCTCACCACTTTTGGCAGGGACTAACTATGGCTACACCTTC
CASSPLLAGTNYGYTF
>.|TRBJ1-4|TRBV11-2|.
TGTGCCAGCAGCTTAGGGTGGGCAAATGAAAAACTGTTTTTT
CASSLGWANEKLFF
>.|TRBJ2-2|TRBV7-9|.
TGTGCCAGCAGAACCTCAGGTTACACCGGGGAGCTGTTTTTT
CASRTSGYTGELFF
>.|TRBJ2-3|TRBV3-1/TRBV3-2|.
TGTGCCAGCAGCCAAGCCGGGACTGTAGATACGCAGTATTTT
CASSQAGTVDTQYF
>.|TRBJ2-3|TRBV29-1|TRBD2
TGCAGCGTTGAAATCGTGGCGGGAGGAGTAGATGGTACGCAGTATTTT
CSVEIVAGGVDGTQYF
>few|TRBJ1-1|TRBV6-2/TRBV6-3|.
TGTGCCAGCAGTTATACACCCAGGGCTTTAACTGAAGCTTTCTTT
CASSYTPRALTEAFF
>.|TRBJ1-1|TRBV2|.
TGTGCCAGCAGTGACCAGGGGAACAAGAACACTGAAGCTTTCTTT
CASSDQGNKNTEAFF
>.|TRBJ1-2|TRBV11-2|.
TGTGCCAGCAGCCTTTTCGTGGAGGTAAATGGCTACACCTTC
CASSLFVEVNGYTF
>few|TRBJ1-1|TRBV11-3|TRBD1
TGTGCCAGCAGCACAGGGGGCTCTGAAGCTTTCTTT
CASSTGGSEAFF
>.|TRBJ1-2|TRBV5-4|TRBD1
TGTGCCAGCAGCTCAGATTCAGGGACAGGGTCACATGGCTACACCTTC
CASSSDSGTGSHGYTF
>.|TRBJ2-3|TRBV19|.
TGTGCCAGTAGTTGGGCAGGGGGCACAGATACGCAGTATTTT
CASSWAGGTDTQYF
>.|TRBJ2-7|TRBV7-9|.
TGTGCCAGCAGCTTAAGCAGCAGGCCTTCCTACGAGCAGTACTTC
CASSLSSRPSYEQYF
>.|TRBJ2-7|TRBV10-3|TRBD2
TGTGCCATCCGGCTAGCGGGTGACGAGCAGTACTTC
CAIRLAGDEQYF
>.|TRBJ2-5|TRBV5-1|.
TGCGCCAGCAGCGAACGACCAGGGGTCCCAACTGGAGAGACCCAGTACTTC
CASSERPGVPTGETQYF
>.|TRBJ1-4|TRBV7-9|.
TGTGCCAGCAGCGCAACGGGGGGGCGGTATGAAAAACTGTTTTTT
CASSATGGRYEKLFF
>.|TRBJ1-5|TRBV5-1|.
TGCGCCAGCAGCTTGGGTGCGGGGGCCCAGCCCCAGCATTTT
CASSLGAGAQPQHF
>.|TRBJ1-6|TRBV12-3/TRBV12-4|.
TGTGCCAGCAGTCCAGGGTTTTCACCCCTCCACTTT
CASSPGFSPLHF
>.|TRBJ2-1|TRBV5-4|TRBD2
TGTGCCAGCAGCTCACTAGCGGGAGTAAGCTACAATGAGCAGTTCTTC
CASSSLAGVSYNEQFF